This TCR beta chain stems from a study of T cell responses to AZD1222 COVID-19 vaccine. Trimming pared 5 bases from V and 6 bases from J, leaving 14 bases between. Looked up from germline, CDR1 is MNHNY and CDR2 is SVGAGI (reference sequence). This CDR3 is 13 amino acids long. Only in-frame clones appear in the TCRdb table, and some are missing; sequencing was by immunoSEQ multiplex PCR. The profile shows 150,000 or so clones, approximately 90% of them singletons. The receptor was isolated from an adult in good health. This chain uses TRBV6-6 with TRBJ2-7; tentative D call: TRBD2 (5 bases). The sequenced sample was peripheral blood, obtained on day 0 of AZD1222 vaccination. CDR3 nucleotides: TGTGCCAGCAGTCCCTCGGCGGCGGGCGAGCAGTACTTC. Amino acids: CASSPSAAGEQYF.